The 25 T cell receptor beta chains below come from one sample, sequenced in a study of T cell clonality in common variable immunodeficiency. Repertoires were generated with immunoSEQ multiplex PCR, while TCRdb's copy carries only in-frame clones and drops some. The sample gives some 19,000 clones, none seen only once, and the top ten clones hold roughly a quarter. No antigen is known for these receptors. Regarding the study as a whole: Common variable immunodeficiency TCR beta sequences reportedly had fewer deletions and N-nucleotide insertions.

Sequenced sample: peripheral blood mononuclear cells. The receptors originated from a human donor with common variable immunodeficiency.

This clone has more than one count but fewer than ten. The CDR3 end is not reached by the read, which stops 3 residues before it; the germline J gene fills it in. The chain links TRBV19 to TRBJ2-1; TRBD1 is a possible D gene (5 bases). Trimming shortened V by 4 bases and J by 8 bases, and 18 bases separated the two germline ends. Germline V CDR1 and CDR2: LNHDA, SQIVND (reference sequence). The CDR3 contains 15 residues. The CDR3 protein is CASSTALRDFDEQFF. Incomplete CDR3 DNA: TGTGCCAGTAGTACAGCCCTCAGGGATTTCGATGAG.

A remark on this clone: Sequencing ends 3 residues short of the CDR3 end; the germline J gene provides the rest. The V call is TRBV20-1, the J call TRBJ2-7, with D perhaps matching TRBD2 (5 bases). The V end was cut by 1 base, the J end by 5 bases, with 18 bases between. Looked up from germline, CDR1 is DFQATT and CDR2 is SNEGSKA (reference sequence). The length of the CDR3 is 15 residues. The sequenced CDR3 bases are TGCAGTGCTAGAGGAAGGTTTAGCGATGGGGACGAG. It encodes CSARGRFSDGDE. The full CDR3 protein reads CSARGRFSDGDEQYF.

Comment on this clone: Read sequence stops 3 residues before the CDR3 end, and the germline J gene provides the missing end. J is TRBJ2-7 and V is TRBV18, with 8 nucleotides matching TRBD1. V dropped 4 bases and J dropped 6; count of bases not matched to a gene: 2. The length of the CDR3 is 12 residues. Germline lookup yields CDR1 KGHSH and CDR2 LQKENI. The CDR3 sequence: CASSQGTGEQYF. The CDR3 DNA, read in part, is TGTGCCAGCTCACAAGGGACAGGCGAG.

As to this clone: The CDR3 end falls 3 residues outside the read, so it is completed with the germline J gene. The V call is TRBV6-2 or TRBV6-3, the J call TRBJ1-6; TRBD1 is a possible D gene (6 bases). Germline CDR1 reads MNHEY; CDR2 reads SVGEGT. The CDR3 runs 13 residues. V gave up 9 bases and J gave up 10 bases, with 16 bases separating them. The covered CDR3 bases are TGTGCCAGTTCCGAGGGGGTGGAATCACCC. Amino acid sequence: CASSEGVESP. The whole CDR3 is CASSEGVESPLHF.

The sample holds many counts of this clone. The CDR3 goes on 3 residues after the read ends, and that part is filled in from the germline J gene. V gene TRBV18 combines with J gene TRBJ1-1; 8 positions agree with TRBD1. Germline V gene data show CDR1 as KGHSH and CDR2 as LQKENI. V was pared by 3 bases and J by 4 bases, with 13 bases of the junction left unmatched. The CDR3 contains 17 residues. The sequenced part of the CDR3 DNA is TGTGCCAGCTCACCCCTTCCACCGACAGGGGTTTCCACTGAA. Its protein product is CASSPLPPTGVSTE. Given in full, the CDR3 is CASSPLPPTGVSTEAFF. Complete variable domain (other parts from reference TRBV18 and TRBJ1-1): NAGVMQNPRHLVRRRGQEARLRCSPMKGHSHVYWYRQLPEEGLKFMVYLQKENIIDESGMPKERFSAEFPKEGPSILRIQQVVRGDSAAYFCASSPLPPTGVSTEAFFGQGTRLTVV.

This clone was seen more than once but under ten times. Sequencing ends 3 residues short of the CDR3 end; the germline J gene provides the rest. This rearrangement joins TRBV7-2 to TRBJ1-5, with 7 bases fitting TRBD1. Germline lookup yields CDR1 SGHTA and CDR2 FQGNSA. J gave up 7 bases and V 1 base, and 1 base lay outside the gene matches. The CDR3 covers 13 residues. Here the CDR3 reads CASSLDRGQPQHF. CDR3 bases read: TGTGCCAGCAGCTTAGACAGGGGACAGCCC.

The table lists this clone with a few counts. The CDR3 goes on 3 residues after the read ends, and that part is filled in from the germline J gene. The V and J genes are TRBV19 and TRBJ2-7, with D possibly being TRBD1 (6 bases). The CDR3 consists of 14 residues. Germline lookup yields CDR1 LNHDA and CDR2 SQIVND (reference sequence). V was clipped by 3 bases and J by 3 bases, with 12 bases between them. CDR3 region: CASSISGEVYEQYF. The CDR3 DNA, read in part, is TGTGCCAGTAGTATTTCAGGGGAAGTCTACGAG.

This clone is labeled as medium-sized (0.01 to 0.1%). The read falls 3 residues short of the CDR3 end, and the missing part is taken from the germline J gene. The chain is built from TRBV6-2 or TRBV6-3 and TRBJ2-1; 8 bases are a match to TRBD2. The CDR3 extends over 16 amino acids. Germline V gene lookup returns CDR1 MNHEY and CDR2 SVGEGT. Trimming at V came to 2 bases and at J to 2 bases, leaving 5 bases not matched to a gene. CDR3 DNA, as far as it was read: TGTGCCAGCAGTTACGGGGCGGGGGGTGCCTACAATGAG. Protein product: CASSYGAGGAYNE. The entire CDR3 is CASSYGAGGAYNEQFF.

This clone was observed a handful of times. The read terminates 3 residues ahead of where the CDR3 ends, so the germline J gene completes it. The chain uses TRBV19 and TRBJ1-6, with 7 bases that match TRBD1. The CDR3 is 19 amino acids. Germline trimming cut 7 bases from V and 7 bases from J; bases unmatched to any gene: 22. CDR1 is LNHDA and CDR2 is SQIVND in the germline V gene (reference sequence). The chain's CDR3 is CASKEGAVKFRDRNSPLHF. The sequenced CDR3 bases are TGTGCCAGTAAGGAGGGGGCCGTTAAGTTTCGGGACAGAAATTCACCC.

Comments on this clone: The read gets to within 3 residues of the CDR3 end, and the germline J gene fills in the rest. This chain joins TRBV7-6 and TRBJ2-7; 8 positions agree with TRBD1. V gave up 4 bases and J gave up 4 bases; unmatched junction bases: 3. The germline V gene encodes CDR1 SGHVS and CDR2 FNYEAQ. The length of the CDR3 is 13 residues. Incomplete CDR3 DNA: TGTGCCAGCAGCTCGACAGGGGAATACGAG. Translating it yields CASSSTGEYE. The whole CDR3 sequence reads CASSSTGEYEQYF.

This clone was picked up a small number of times. The read falls 3 residues short of the CDR3 end, and the missing part is taken from the germline J gene. The chain couples TRBV30 to TRBJ2-6; D unclear. The V end lost 3 bases, the J end lost 2 bases, and 5 bases lay between the germline ends. This CDR3 has 13 amino acids. Germline values: CDR1 GTSNPN, CDR2 SVGIG (reference sequence). The sequenced CDR3 bases are TGTGCCTGGAGGGTAGCTGGGGCCAACGTC. Translated: CAWRVAGANV. The full CDR3 protein is CAWRVAGANVLTF.

There are a few counts of this clone. The read halts 3 residues ahead of the CDR3 end, with the missing end drawn from the germline J gene. V is TRBV5-6 and J is TRBJ2-3; 7 bases align to TRBD2. Unmatched junction bases numbered 1, after V lost 0 bases and J lost 0 bases. The CDR3 loop spans 15 amino acids. Germline CDR1 is SGHDT and CDR2 is YYEEEE. CDR3 protein: CASSLGRESTDTQYF. The CDR3 DNA, read in part, is TGTGCCAGCAGCTTGGGGCGGGAGAGCACAGATACG.

This clone was recorded many times. The read halts 3 residues ahead of the CDR3 end, with the missing end drawn from the germline J gene. J is TRBJ2-3 and V is TRBV27; 13 nucleotides line up with TRBD2. CDR1 and CDR2 (germline): MNHEY, SMNVEV (reference sequence). V lost 5 bases and J lost 2; bases outside the gene matches: 7. The CDR3 extends over 17 amino acids. The sequenced CDR3 bases are TGTGCCAGCAGTCCTGGGACTAGCGGGACTTACACAGATACG. Protein product: CASSPGTSGTYTDT. The complete CDR3 protein is CASSPGTSGTYTDTQYF.

This clone has a handful of counts. The read finishes 3 residues shy of the CDR3 end, and the germline J gene is used to complete it. The rearrangement joins TRBV19 to TRBJ2-3, with a tentative D call TRBD1 (6 bases). Between the trimmed V and J ends, which lost 5 bases and 7 bases, there was a span of 13 bases. The CDR3 totals 13 residues. CDR1 is LNHDA and CDR2 is SQIVND in the germline V gene (reference sequence). The DNA read from the CDR3 is TGTGCCAGTAGTCCTACTCAGGGGAATACG. As protein: CASSPTQGNT. In full, the CDR3 is CASSPTQGNTQYF. The full variable domain, rest sourced from reference TRBV19 and TRBJ2-3, is DGGITQSPKYLFRKEGQNVTLSCEQNLNHDAMYWYRQDPGQGLRLIYYSQIVNDFQKGDIAEGYSVSREKKESFPLTVTSAQKNPTAFYLCASSPTQGNTQYFGPGTRLTVL.

This clone has a count of ten or more. Coverage ceases 3 residues before the CDR3 finishes, and the germline J gene fills in the end. V gene TRBV10-3 combines with J gene TRBJ2-6, with a possible D match to TRBD2 (7 bases). The CDR3 runs 20 residues. V lost 2 bases to trimming and J lost 0 bases, with 20 bases between them. Germline lookup yields CDR1 ENHRY and CDR2 SYGVKD. This CDR3 is CAISERGAGRLHSGANVLTF. The CDR3 bases that were read are TGTGCCATCAGTGAGCGGGGGGCCGGTCGGCTACACTCTGGGGCCAACGTC.

This clone came up a few times. The read ends 3 residues early relative to the CDR3; the germline J gene fills the gap. V usage is TRBV7-9 and J usage is TRBJ1-5; D remains ambiguous. V was trimmed by 6 bases and J by 5 bases, leaving 11 bases between them. The CDR3 is made up of 13 amino acids. Germline CDR1 reads SEHNR; CDR2 reads FQNEAQ (reference sequence). CDR3 DNA, as far as it was read: TGTGCCAGCAGACAAGACTTTGATCAGCCC. This encodes CASRQDFDQP. The full CDR3 protein reads CASRQDFDQPQHF.

Worth noting for this clone: The read stops 3 residues short of the end of the CDR3; the missing end is completed from the germline J gene. The V call is TRBV7-9, the J call TRBJ2-2; TRBD2 matches at 7 bases. Per germline, CDR1 SEHNR and CDR2 FQNEAQ (reference sequence). Unmatched junction bases numbered 3, after V lost 1 base and J lost 4 bases. The CDR3 has 15 amino acids. The CDR3 DNA, read in part, is TGTGCCAGCAGCTTAGGTGTAGCGGGCACCGGGGAG. Protein product: CASSLGVAGTGE. The whole CDR3 sequence reads CASSLGVAGTGELFF.

This clone was observed a few times. The read stops 3 residues short of the end of the CDR3; the missing end is completed from the germline J gene. The chain employs TRBV11-2 and TRBJ1-3, with D possibly being TRBD1 (5 bases). There are 15 residues in the CDR3. Germline CDR1 is SGHAT and CDR2 is FQNNGV. The V end lost 3 bases, the J end lost 1 base, and 10 bases lay between the germline ends. The CDR3 spells CASSFERGSGNTIYF. The sequenced part of the CDR3 DNA is TGTGCCAGCAGCTTTGAAAGGGGTTCTGGAAACACC.

The sample holds a few counts of this clone. The read ends 3 residues before the CDR3 terminus; that terminus is restored from the germline J gene. This chain links TRBV7-9 with TRBJ1-4, with no clear D. V was clipped by 6 bases and J by 7 bases, with 12 bases between them. CDR1 is SEHNR, CDR2 FQNEAQ, per germline (reference sequence). The CDR3 covers 13 residues. Here the CDR3 reads CASSRQTFEKLFF. Incomplete CDR3 DNA: TGTGCCAGCAGTCGACAAACATTTGAAAAA. Full variable domain (outside the CDR3, taken from reference TRBV7-9 and TRBJ1-4): DTGVSQNPRHKITKRGQNVTFRCDPISEHNRLYWYRQTLGQGPEFLTYFQNEAQLEKSRLLSDRFSAERPKGSFSTLEIQRTEQGDSAMYLCASSRQTFEKLFFGSGTQLSVL.

The DNA read from the CDR3 is TGTGCCAGCAGCCAGACGGGGGTCTACAATGAG. This gives the protein CASSQTGVYNE. The entire CDR3 sequence reads CASSQTGVYNEQFF. The rearrangement uses TRBV7-9 and TRBJ2-1; tentatively, D is TRBD2 (6 bases). With the read ending 3 residues before the CDR3 end, the germline J gene is used to fill in that end. The CDR3 has 14 residues. Germline assignment: CDR1 SEHNR and CDR2 FQNEAQ (reference sequence). V lost 5 bases and J 3 bases, leaving 11 bases between the germline ends.

Ten or more counts support this clone. The CDR3 extends 3 residues past the end of the read, so its final part is completed from the germline J gene. This rearrangement joins TRBV20-1 to TRBJ1-6; D is perhaps TRBD1 (5 bases). The CDR3 has 13 residues. Germline-derived CDR1 and CDR2 are DFQATT and SNEGSKA (reference sequence). Trimming shortened V by 3 bases and J by 7 bases, and 10 bases separated the two germline ends. The CDR3 spells CSARLGRNSPLHF. CDR3 DNA (partial): TGCAGTGCTAGGTTGGGGCGGAATTCACCC.

This clone was seen more than once but under ten times. The read terminates 3 residues ahead of where the CDR3 ends, so the germline J gene completes it. J is TRBJ2-7 and V is TRBV19; perhaps TRBD1 as D (6 bases). The germline V and J ends were trimmed by 5 bases and 4 bases, with 9 bases remaining between them. The germline V gene encodes CDR1 LNHDA and CDR2 SQIVND (reference sequence). This CDR3 region has 12 residues. The sequenced part of the CDR3 DNA is TGTGCCAGTAGTGCGACAGGATACGAG. Encoded protein: CASSATGYE. The full CDR3 protein is CASSATGYEQYF.

Turning to this clone: The read ends 3 residues shy of where the CDR3 ends; the end is completed using the germline J gene. This chain joins TRBV6-2 or TRBV6-3 and TRBJ2-1; D is uncertain. The CDR3 is 13 amino acids. The germline V and J ends were trimmed by 1 base and 7 bases, with 8 bases remaining between them. The germline V gene encodes CDR1 MNHEY and CDR2 SVGEGT. The DNA read from the CDR3 is TGTGCCAGCAGTTACTATATTAGAAATGAG. This encodes CASSYYIRNE. The full CDR3 reads CASSYYIRNEQFF.

This clone showed up many times. The CDR3 end is not reached by the read, which stops 3 residues before it; the germline J gene fills it in. The chain combines TRBV20-1 with TRBJ2-2, with 9 bases lining up with TRBD2. The CDR3 loop spans 16 amino acids. J lost 0 bases, V lost 6 bases, and 8 bases had no gene match. From germline, CDR1 is DFQATT and CDR2 SNEGSKA (reference sequence). CDR3 in amino acids: CSAPVAGGPNTGELFF. The sequenced CDR3 bases are TGCAGTGCCCCGGTTGCGGGAGGGCCGAACACCGGGGAG.

The table lists this clone with a few counts. The read is 3 residues too short to cover the CDR3 end, so that end is filled in from the germline J gene. This chain uses TRBV20-1 with TRBJ2-7, with D maybe TRBD2 (5 bases). Germline V CDR1 and CDR2: DFQATT, SNEGSKA (reference sequence). The CDR3 runs to 16 residues. Trimming stripped 5 bases from V and 2 bases from J, with 22 bases between. CDR3 residues: CSAPQEERHHPYEQYF. The part of the CDR3 DNA that was read is TGCAGTGCTCCCCAGGAGGAGCGGCACCACCCCTACGAG.